The rows below give T cell receptor beta chains drawn from one sample of a study of neurological immune-mediated disorders. TCRdb used MiXCR to reprocess the 5' RACE reads, holding one entry per CDR3 protein. The sample consists of approximately 60,000 distinct CDR3 sequences, 4.1% of them appearing once. The sequenced material came from PBMCs. Source of these receptors: a man aged 45-60 years with multiple sclerosis. Each CDR3 is given without its conserved first and last residue. Each record gives: D gene, V gene, J gene, CDR3 protein. The D gene is left open where the match is weak.

d_call: NA
v_call: TRBV4-1
j_call: TRBJ2-4
cdr3_aa: ASSQPTGWNIQY

d_call: TRBD2
v_call: TRBV6-6
j_call: TRBJ2-5
cdr3_aa: ASSLAGGIQETQY

d_call: TRBD1
v_call: TRBV15
j_call: TRBJ1-2
cdr3_aa: ATSREQGTGYGYT

d_call: TRBD1
v_call: TRBV7-3
j_call: TRBJ1-6
cdr3_aa: ASRTGQLNSPLN

d_call: NA
v_call: TRBV29-1
j_call: TRBJ2-1
cdr3_aa: SVAQGLGDEQF

d_call: NA
v_call: TRBV21-1
j_call: TRBJ2-3
cdr3_aa: ASSLLSTQY

d_call: NA
v_call: TRBV5-1
j_call: TRBJ1-5
cdr3_aa: ASSLDHQPQN

d_call: NA
v_call: TRBV6-5
j_call: TRBJ1-4
cdr3_aa: ASSYSWSSTNEKLF

d_call: TRBD1
v_call: TRBV6-5
j_call: TRBJ1-6
cdr3_aa: ASSQGTGGAGNSPLH

d_call: NA
v_call: TRBV29-1
j_call: TRBJ1-1
cdr3_aa: SVEGDTRQNTEAF

d_call: TRBD1
v_call: TRBV20-1
j_call: TRBJ1-2
cdr3_aa: SATGQGSTNYGYT

d_call: TRBD1
v_call: TRBV5-1
j_call: TRBJ1-4
cdr3_aa: ASRPEYRGSNEKLF

d_call: TRBD2
v_call: TRBV6-2/TRBV6-3
j_call: TRBJ2-1
cdr3_aa: VSNPSGGFRNEQF

d_call: NA
v_call: TRBV12-3/TRBV12-4
j_call: TRBJ2-1
cdr3_aa: ASSRDMFYNEQF

d_call: NA
v_call: TRBV28
j_call: TRBJ2-3
cdr3_aa: ASSLLGAGTQY

d_call: TRBD1
v_call: TRBV6-5
j_call: TRBJ1-3
cdr3_aa: ATGTGGSGNTIY

d_call: NA
v_call: TRBV18
j_call: TRBJ1-6
cdr3_aa: ASSPMEKDSPLH

d_call: NA
v_call: TRBV28
j_call: TRBJ1-5
cdr3_aa: ACTGAGRGNQPQH

d_call: NA
v_call: TRBV20-1
j_call: TRBJ1-2
cdr3_aa: SDPGQRTRT

d_call: NA
v_call: TRBV3-1
j_call: TRBJ2-2
cdr3_aa: ASSQDRPVIGELF

d_call: TRBD1
v_call: TRBV12-3/TRBV12-4
j_call: TRBJ2-3
cdr3_aa: ASSWTGSTDTQY

d_call: TRBD1
v_call: TRBV12-3/TRBV12-4
j_call: TRBJ1-2
cdr3_aa: ASRDRGNYGYT

d_call: NA
v_call: TRBV4-2
j_call: TRBJ1-4
cdr3_aa: ASSQVKNRDNEKLF

d_call: NA
v_call: TRBV3-1
j_call: TRBJ2-3
cdr3_aa: ASSQELDRPPDTQY

d_call: NA
v_call: TRBV12-3/TRBV12-4
j_call: TRBJ1-5
cdr3_aa: ASSFGRNQPQH

d_call: TRBD1
v_call: TRBV6-5
j_call: TRBJ1-1
cdr3_aa: ASSFRGRGRNTEAF

d_call: NA
v_call: TRBV20-1
j_call: TRBJ1-2
cdr3_aa: SAPTYIRANYGYT

d_call: NA
v_call: TRBV7-2
j_call: TRBJ2-2
cdr3_aa: ASSLQGTNTGELF

d_call: TRBD2
v_call: TRBV29-1
j_call: TRBJ2-5
cdr3_aa: SGKVQPGTSGGEETQY

d_call: NA
v_call: TRBV7-3
j_call: TRBJ1-1
cdr3_aa: ASSLKRDTEAF

d_call: NA
v_call: TRBV7-2
j_call: TRBJ1-1
cdr3_aa: ASSLEGRNTEAF

d_call: NA
v_call: TRBV12-3/TRBV12-4
j_call: TRBJ2-3
cdr3_aa: ASRGQSTDTQY

d_call: NA
v_call: TRBV12-5
j_call: TRBJ2-3
cdr3_aa: ASGSLFVRATSTDTQY

d_call: TRBD1
v_call: TRBV2
j_call: TRBJ2-7
cdr3_aa: ASRTGTGPYEQY

d_call: NA
v_call: TRBV6-5
j_call: TRBJ2-1
cdr3_aa: ASSSRGASYNEQF

d_call: TRBD1
v_call: TRBV12-3/TRBV12-4
j_call: TRBJ2-5
cdr3_aa: ASTEDREMETQY

d_call: NA
v_call: TRBV9
j_call: TRBJ1-6
cdr3_aa: ASSVDSQRGSPLH

d_call: NA
v_call: TRBV7-2
j_call: TRBJ2-2
cdr3_aa: ASSARAGELF